This T cell receptor (beta chain) was sequenced during a study of control samples from healthy donors and cancer patients. Method: immunoSEQ multiplex PCR; TCRdb's copy keeps in-frame clones and lacks some. Of 40,000 to 55,000 clones listed, 70% are singletons. Looked up from germline, CDR1 is SGHVS and CDR2 is FNYEAQ. V was clipped by 1 base and J by 4 bases; unmatched bases: 9. The CDR3 is 16 amino acids. This clonotype originated in a male donor with melanoma. The chain couples TRBV7-6 to TRBJ2-7; TRBD2 matches at 8 bases. Sequences were obtained from formalin-fixed, paraffin-embedded tissue. CDR3 DNA sequence: TGTGCCAGCAGCTTAGACTGGCGGGCGGGAGGTTACGAGCAGTACTTC. Protein product: CASSLDWRAGGYEQYF.